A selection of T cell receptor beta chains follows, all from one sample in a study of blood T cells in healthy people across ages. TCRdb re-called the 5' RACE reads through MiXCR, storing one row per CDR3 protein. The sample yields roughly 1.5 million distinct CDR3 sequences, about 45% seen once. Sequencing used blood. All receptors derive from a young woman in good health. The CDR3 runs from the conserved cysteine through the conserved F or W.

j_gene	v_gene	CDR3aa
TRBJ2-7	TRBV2	CASLRVYEQYF
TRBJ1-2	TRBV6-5	CANSYEAGGEGYTF
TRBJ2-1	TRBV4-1	CASSQGPSGGISYNEQFF
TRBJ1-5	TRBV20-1	CSAEGGGGNQPQHF
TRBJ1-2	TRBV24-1	CATSDPGNSNYGYTF
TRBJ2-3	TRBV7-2	CASSSRTATDTQYF
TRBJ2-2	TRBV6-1	CASSAVGTTGELFF
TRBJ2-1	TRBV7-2	CASSLAHNEQFF
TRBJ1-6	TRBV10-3	CAISLGQGPSPLHF
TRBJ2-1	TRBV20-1	CSSPGLARNEQFF
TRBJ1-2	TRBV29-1	CSVEDRERSGYTF
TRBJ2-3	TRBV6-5	CASSYLTSSDTQYF
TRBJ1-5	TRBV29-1	CSVSTGPNQPQHF
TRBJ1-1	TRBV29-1	CSVHGQNTEAFF
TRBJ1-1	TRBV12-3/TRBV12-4	CASSLEAGQINTEAFF
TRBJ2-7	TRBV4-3	CASSQDEGNGIYEQYF
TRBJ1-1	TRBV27	CASSRYSDSTEAFF
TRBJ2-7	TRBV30	CAWSVLRGHPSYEQYF
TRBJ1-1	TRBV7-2	CASSLGGVTNTEAFF
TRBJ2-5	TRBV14	CVSSQHRGGETQYF
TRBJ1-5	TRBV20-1	CSVQMRAGNQPQHF
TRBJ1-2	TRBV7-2	CASSLVGTNYGYTF
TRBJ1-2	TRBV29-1	CSGYRQGPDSGYTF
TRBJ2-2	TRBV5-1	CASSSVRELFF
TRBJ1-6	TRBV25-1	CASTESSYDSPLHF
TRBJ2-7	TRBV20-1	CSARTGGSYEQYF
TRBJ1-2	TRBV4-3	CASSSDSLRGYGYTF
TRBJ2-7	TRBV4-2	CASSPSDSSGTYEQYF
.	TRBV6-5	CASSYVWELGEQYF
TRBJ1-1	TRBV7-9	CASSLLFRATEAFF
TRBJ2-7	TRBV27	CASSTGKQSYEQYF
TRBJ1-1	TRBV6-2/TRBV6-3	CASRTPHRGHTEAFF
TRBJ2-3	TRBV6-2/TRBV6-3	CASSSLPWTRRGDTQYF
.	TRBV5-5	CASSLRGAPGEQYF
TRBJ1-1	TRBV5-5	CASSDGTKNTEAFF
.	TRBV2	CASNRETSNEQYF
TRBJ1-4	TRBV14	CASSQLQGWGEKLFF
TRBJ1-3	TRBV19	CASSIGISGNTIYF
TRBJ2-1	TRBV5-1	CASSFEAGEGAEQFF
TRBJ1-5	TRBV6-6	CASSETGGGNQPQHF
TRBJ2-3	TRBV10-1	CASSESVASASTDTQYF
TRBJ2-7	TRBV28	CASSCVGVLCEQYF
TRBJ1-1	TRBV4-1	CASSQDPVVNTEAFF
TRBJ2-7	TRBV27	CASSLSLARNEQYF
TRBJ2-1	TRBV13	CASSALALTYNEQFF
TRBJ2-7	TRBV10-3	CAISHQRQGDSYEQYF
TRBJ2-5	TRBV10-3	CATRDREETQYF